A selection of T cell receptor beta chains follows, all from one sample in a study of T cell responses to AZD1222 COVID-19 vaccine. The method was immunoSEQ multiplex PCR; TCRdb's version includes in-frame clones alone and lacks a portion of them. The sample holds under 140,000 clones, around 80% seen once. The source material was peripheral blood, sampled on day 0 of AZD1222 vaccination. Receptors were obtained from an adult in good health. Both conserved end residues are part of each CDR3. Fields, in order: V gene, D gene, J gene, clone size, CDR3 protein, CDR3 DNA. A D gene is named only where the DNA matches it firmly. Where a row states a size, it is once, few, many or the class of an expanded clone; other rows omit it.

>TRBV12-5|.|TRBJ1-1|.
CASGSGSTFEAFF
TGTGCTAGTGGTTCGGGGTCCACATTTGAAGCTTTCTTT
>TRBV9|.|TRBJ1-1|.
CASRRGGNGRNTEAFF
TGTGCCAGCCGGAGGGGGGGCAATGGTAGGAACACTGAAGCTTTCTTT
>TRBV11-2|.|TRBJ2-5|.
CASSLVRRETQYF
TGTGCCAGCAGCTTAGTCCGGCGAGAGACCCAGTACTTC
>TRBV7-2|TRBD2|TRBJ2-1|.
CASSLVSGSSHNEQFF
TGTGCCAGCAGCTTAGTAAGCGGGAGTTCCCACAATGAGCAGTTCTTC
>TRBV12-3/TRBV12-4|.|TRBJ1-1|few
CASSFLNFPEAFF
TGTGCCAGCAGTTTTCTTAATTTCCCCGAAGCTTTCTTT
>TRBV27|TRBD2|TRBJ2-5|.
CASSDPASGKETQYF
TGTGCCAGCAGTGACCCCGCTAGCGGGAAGGAGACCCAGTACTTC
>TRBV4-3|TRBD1|TRBJ1-2|.
CASSGQGANYGYTF
TGCGCCAGCAGTGGACAGGGGGCGAACTATGGCTACACCTTC
>TRBV6-4|.|TRBJ1-3|.
CASSSGYSGNTIYF
TGTGCCAGCAGTAGTGGGTACTCTGGAAACACCATATATTTT
>TRBV29-1|TRBD1|TRBJ2-7|.
CSVATGGAVNEQYF
TGCAGCGTTGCTACAGGGGGCGCGGTGAACGAGCAGTACTTC
>TRBV15|TRBD1|TRBJ2-1|.
CATRGTGRVSEQFF
TGTGCCACCAGGGGGACAGGGAGGGTGAGTGAGCAGTTCTTC
>TRBV27|.|TRBJ1-1|.
CASTKTGTQGEAFF
TGTGCCAGCACTAAGACAGGAACGCAAGGGGAAGCTTTCTTT
>TRBV30|.|TRBJ1-5|.
CAWSVSGRGLPQHF
TGTGCCTGGAGTGTATCAGGGCGGGGCTTGCCCCAGCATTTT
>TRBV4-1|.|TRBJ1-2|.
CASSQVETPLRYTF
TGCGCCAGCAGCCAAGTTGAGACTCCACTGCGCTACACCTTC
>TRBV7-2|.|TRBJ1-4|few
CASSPRVGSTNEKLFF
TGTGCCAGCAGCCCCAGGGTGGGGTCAACTAATGAAAAACTGTTTTTT
>TRBV7-3|TRBD2|TRBJ2-2|.
CASSTGGNTGELFF
TGTGCCAGCAGCACGGGGGGAAACACCGGGGAGCTGTTTTTT
>TRBV27|TRBD2|TRBJ2-7|.
CASRPGLAGGYEQYF
TGTGCCAGCAGGCCGGGACTAGCGGGAGGATACGAGCAGTACTTC
>TRBV20-1|TRBD1|TRBJ2-1|.
CSASATGGAHNEQFF
TGCAGTGCTAGTGCTACAGGGGGCGCACACAATGAGCAGTTCTTC
>TRBV18|.|TRBJ1-2|.
CASSPSPDLYGYTF
TGTGCCAGCTCACCGTCCCCGGATCTCTATGGCTACACCTTC
>TRBV4-3|TRBD1|TRBJ1-1|few
CASSQEGTGTGNTEAFF
TGCGCCAGCAGCCAAGAAGGCACCGGGACAGGGAACACTGAAGCTTTCTTT
>TRBV27|.|TRBJ1-1|.
CASSLSRPNTEAFF
TGTGCCAGCAGTTTAAGCAGGCCGAACACTGAAGCTTTCTTT
>TRBV30|.|TRBJ1-5|once
CAWTPGGGNQPQHF
TGTGCCTGGACCCCTGGAGGGGGCAATCAGCCCCAGCATTTT
>TRBV9|.|TRBJ2-7|many
CASSVVSPPYEQYF
TGTGCCAGCAGCGTAGTCTCTCCACCCTACGAGCAGTACTTC
>TRBV5-1|.|TRBJ2-2|.
CASSSRGRETGELFF
TGCGCCAGCAGCTCCCGGGGCAGGGAAACCGGGGAGCTGTTTTTT
>TRBV7-9|TRBD2|TRBJ2-2|.
CASRRKAGGNTGELFF
TGTGCCAGCAGGCGAAAAGCGGGAGGGAACACCGGGGAGCTGTTTTTT
>TRBV19|.|TRBJ2-7|.
CASSISGQTYEQYF
TGTGCCAGTAGTATAAGTGGACAGACATACGAGCAGTACTTC
>TRBV7-2|TRBD1|TRBJ1-1|.
CASSDNRGRAEAFF
TGTGCCAGCAGCGATAACAGGGGCAGGGCTGAAGCTTTCTTT
>TRBV7-2|.|TRBJ2-6|.
CASLLQSSGANVLTF
TGTGCCAGCCTACTACAGAGCTCTGGGGCCAACGTCCTGACTTTC
>TRBV15|.|TRBJ2-5|.
CATSRGGPQETQYF
TGTGCCACCAGCAGAGGAGGGCCCCAAGAGACCCAGTACTTC
>TRBV12-5|.|TRBJ2-3|.
CASGLVSTDTQYF
TGTGCTAGTGGTTTGGTGTCCACAGATACGCAGTATTTT
>TRBV5-1|.|TRBJ2-3|.
CASSLRGGVDTQYF
TGCGCCAGCAGCTTGAGAGGGGGGGTGGATACGCAGTATTTT
>TRBV4-3|TRBD2|TRBJ2-1|.
CASSQDRSGGRPNEQFF
TGCGCCAGCAGCCAAGATCGAAGCGGGGGAAGACCTAATGAGCAGTTCTTC
>TRBV7-2|.|TRBJ2-2|few
CASSLLFSGNTGELFF
TGTGCCAGCAGCTTACTCTTTAGCGGGAACACCGGGGAGCTGTTTTTT
>TRBV2|.|TRBJ2-1|.
CASSELASPSYNEQFF
TGTGCCAGCAGTGAATTGGCCTCCCCCTCCTACAATGAGCAGTTCTTC
>TRBV6-5|.|TRBJ1-2|.
CASSRTAVGNYGYTF
TGTGCCAGCAGTAGGACGGCTGTTGGGAACTATGGCTACACCTTC
>TRBV11-2|.|TRBJ2-5|.
CASSLTQWRGRGETQYF
TGTGCCAGCAGCTTAACCCAGTGGAGGGGGCGCGGAGAGACCCAGTACTTC
>TRBV12-3/TRBV12-4|.|TRBJ1-6|.
CASRRTGYSPLHF
TGTGCCAGCAGACGAACAGGGTATTCACCCCTCCACTTT
>TRBV7-3|.|TRBJ1-1|once
CASSLTPLTDTEAFF
TGTGCCAGCAGCTTAACCCCACTGACAGACACTGAAGCTTTCTTT
>TRBV4-1|.|TRBJ1-1|once
CASSQERKRNTEAFF
TGCGCCAGCAGCCAAGAGCGAAAGAGGAACACTGAAGCTTTCTTT
>TRBV12-3/TRBV12-4|.|TRBJ1-6|.
CASSRQTYSPLHF
TGTGCCAGCAGCCGACAAACTTATTCACCCCTCCACTTT
>TRBV7-9|.|TRBJ1-2|.
CASSLGGRGYTF
TGTGCCAGCAGCTTAGGGGGAAGAGGCTACACCTTC
>TRBV14|.|TRBJ2-5|.
CASSQVQRRETQYF
TGTGCCAGCAGCCAAGTGCAGCGGCGAGAGACCCAGTACTTC
>TRBV6-5|TRBD2|TRBJ2-1|few
CASRAGLAAIFEQFF
TGTGCCAGCAGGGCAGGACTAGCGGCCATATTTGAGCAGTTCTTC
>TRBV18|.|TRBJ1-5|.
CASSPLGGAESNQPQHF
TGTGCCAGCTCACCACTTGGCGGGGCTGAGAGCAATCAGCCCCAGCATTTT
>TRBV29-1|TRBD1|TRBJ2-3|.
CSGTGTATSSTDTQYF
TGCAGCGGGACCGGGACAGCAACCTCTAGCACAGATACGCAGTATTTT
>TRBV6-5|.|TRBJ1-1|.
CASSPGRGNTEAFF
TGTGCCAGCAGCCCAGGCCGGGGGAACACTGAAGCTTTCTTT
>TRBV24-1|TRBD2|TRBJ2-1|.
CATSDLADQFF
TGTGCCACCAGCGATCTAGCGGATCAGTTCTTC
>TRBV18|.|TRBJ2-1|.
CASSPTNRGRNEQFF
TGTGCCAGCTCACCTACCAACCGGGGGCGGAATGAGCAGTTCTTC
>TRBV2|.|TRBJ2-1|.
CASKGQTSSYNEQFF
TGTGCCAGCAAGGGTCAAACCTCCTCCTACAATGAGCAGTTCTTC
>TRBV7-2|.|TRBJ2-2|.
CASSLSRNTGELFF
TGTGCCAGCAGCTTATCCCGGAACACCGGGGAGCTGTTTTTT
>TRBV5-4|.|TRBJ1-4|few
CASSFGGIRSTNEKLFF
TGTGCCAGCAGCTTTGGGGGTATCAGGTCGACAAATGAAAAACTGTTTTTT
>TRBV9|.|TRBJ2-1|.
CASSVGGGRSYNEQFF
TGTGCCAGCAGCGTCGGGGGCGGGAGATCCTACAATGAGCAGTTCTTC
>TRBV5-1|.|TRBJ2-6|.
CASSLGGSGANVLTF
TGCGCCAGCAGTCTAGGAGGCTCTGGGGCCAACGTCCTGACTTTC
>TRBV30|.|TRBJ2-6|.
CAWETGFSGANVLTF
TGTGCCTGGGAGACAGGTTTCTCTGGGGCCAACGTCCTGACTTTC
>TRBV19|TRBD2|TRBJ2-7|.
CASSSARTSGSLIYEQYF
TGTGCCAGTAGCTCGGCCCGGACTAGCGGGAGTCTTATCTACGAGCAGTACTTC
>TRBV30|TRBD1|TRBJ2-2|.
CAWSVREGATGELFF
TGTGCCTGGAGTGTACGAGAGGGGGCCACCGGGGAGCTGTTTTTT
>TRBV6-5|.|TRBJ1-1|.
CASSSWDRTEAFF
TGTGCCAGCAGTTCGTGGGATAGGACTGAAGCTTTCTTT
>TRBV18|.|TRBJ1-4|.
CASSPGLRGEKLFF
TGTGCCAGCTCACCGGGACTCCGCGGTGAAAAACTGTTTTTT